This T cell receptor beta chain emerged from a study of monozygotic twins with inflammatory bowel disease. Findings and limits, study-wide: IBD patients shared fewer clonotypes with others than healthy twins, especially with disease activity.

Points on this clonotype: Its antigen is unidentified.

Reprocessing the 5' RACE reads, TCRdb reports a single entry for every CDR3 protein and omits DNA. The record lists more than 350,000 distinct CDR3 sequences, of which the ten most abundant hold around 2.4%. Sequenced material: blood. The sequence was obtained from a human donor with ulcerative colitis or Crohn's disease, or a healthy co-twin of an affected twin (not recorded which).

This CDR3 is CASSDQGAANEKLFF. The genes are TRBV7-6 and TRBJ1-4; as DNA is missing, the TRBD1 call by TCRdb cannot be tested. This CDR3 is 15 amino acids long. In germline, CDR1 is SGHVS, CDR2 FNYEAQ.